A selection of T cell receptor beta chains follows, all from one sample in a study of CXCR3 chemokines and chemotherapy response in bladder cancer. Using its own MiXCR run on the PCR reads, TCRdb lists one record per CDR3 protein. This sample has about 8,100 distinct CDR3 sequences, with roughly 13% found just once. This specimen was taken from a patient whose treatment included neoadjuvant chemotherapy. The source is a human donor with bladder cancer that responded to neoadjuvant chemotherapy. CDR3s include the opening cysteine and the closing phenylalanine or tryptophan. A D gene is named only where the DNA matches it firmly. Expanded clones get a size class; other rows say once, few or many, or leave the size out.

v_gene	abundance	j_gene	d_gene	CDR3aa	CDR3nt
TRBV6-6	medium-sized	TRBJ1-5	TRBD1	CASSYQGGNQPQHF	TGTGCCAGCAGTTACCAGGGGGGCAATCAGCCCCAGCATTTT
TRBV19	many	TRBJ1-5	.	CASSIDRDRNNQPQHF	TGTGCCAGTAGTATAGATCGAGACAGGAACAATCAGCCCCAGCATTTT
TRBV6-6	once	TRBJ2-5	TRBD2	CASSPAGGQETQYF	TGTGCCAGCAGTCCGGCGGGGGGACAAGAGACCCAGTACTTC
TRBV30	many	TRBJ1-3	.	CAWSGLAHLSGNTIYF	TGTGCCTGGAGTGGTTTAGCACACCTCTCTGGAAACACCATATATTTT
TRBV12-3/TRBV12-4	.	TRBJ2-3	TRBD1	CASSFGTGGAQGTDTQYF	TGTGCCAGCAGTTTCGGGACAGGGGGCGCCCAGGGCACAGATACGCAGTATTTT
TRBV19	many	TRBJ2-1	TRBD1	CASSTPDREEQFF	TGTGCCAGTAGTACTCCGGACAGGGAAGAGCAGTTCTTC
TRBV30	.	TRBJ1-5	.	CAWRGQVSDQPQHF	TGTGCCTGGAGAGGACAAGTCAGCGATCAGCCCCAGCATTTT
TRBV20-1	.	TRBJ1-1	.	CSAKQPGGLGTEAFF	TGCAGTGCAAAACAGCCTGGGGGATTGGGCACTGAAGCTTTCTTT
TRBV7-2	many	TRBJ1-5	TRBD1	CASSRGQMDQPQHF	TGTGCCAGCAGCCGGGGACAGATGGATCAGCCCCAGCATTTT
TRBV25-1	many	TRBJ1-4	TRBD1	CASSVPGQGGEKLFF	TGTGCCAGCAGTGTTCCGGGACAGGGTGGAGAAAAACTGTTTTTT
TRBV10-3	medium-sized	TRBJ1-5	TRBD1	CAISETGQVSGNQPQHF	TGTGCCATCAGTGAGACCGGACAGGTGAGTGGCAATCAGCCCCAGCATTTT
TRBV9	.	TRBJ1-2	.	CASSVGDGSYGYTF	TGTGCCAGCAGCGTAGGGGATGGTAGCTATGGCTACACCTTC
TRBV30	many	TRBJ1-1	.	CAWRMRTEAFF	TGTGCCTGGAGAATGAGGACTGAAGCTTTCTTT
TRBV19	medium-sized	TRBJ1-2	TRBD1	CASELGQGARGYTF	TGTGCCAGCGAGTTGGGACAGGGGGCGCGTGGCTACACCTTC
TRBV19	medium-sized	TRBJ2-6	.	CASSISGAGANVLTF	TGTGCCAGTAGTATATCCGGGGCTGGGGCCAACGTCCTGACTTTC
TRBV13	many	TRBJ2-3	TRBD2	CASSSSLTSGGPPTYTDTQYF	TGTGCCAGCAGCTCATCCCTGACTAGCGGGGGGCCACCCACTTACACAGATACGCAGTATTTT
TRBV6-1	many	TRBJ1-1	.	CASRKGMNTEAFF	TGTGCCAGCAGGAAGGGAATGAACACTGAAGCTTTCTTT
TRBV11-1	many	TRBJ2-1	.	CASAGGFNEQFF	TGTGCCAGCGCAGGGGGGTTTAATGAGCAGTTCTTC
TRBV18	many	TRBJ1-5	TRBD1	CASSPLGQGDQPQHF	TGTGCCAGCTCACCACTGGGACAGGGCGATCAGCCCCAGCATTTT
TRBV7-9	few	TRBJ1-4	TRBD1	CASSLAGTENEKLFF	TGTGCCAGCAGCTTAGCCGGGACAGAAAATGAAAAACTGTTTTTT
TRBV6-5	once	TRBJ1-3	.	CASSLDRTGNTIYF	TGTGCCAGCAGCCTCGATAGAACTGGAAACACCATATATTTT
TRBV5-6	few	TRBJ2-3	.	CASSLSRITDTQYF	TGTGCCAGCAGCTTGAGCCGGATCACAGATACGCAGTATTTT
TRBV6-5	medium-sized	TRBJ1-6	TRBD1	CASSWTGYNSPLHF	TGTGCCAGCAGTTGGACAGGCTATAATTCACCCCTCCACTTT
TRBV10-3	medium-sized	TRBJ1-2	.	CAITQGSGYTF	TGTGCCATCACTCAGGGTAGCGGCTACACCTTC
TRBV20-1	few	TRBJ2-1	.	CSASGANYNEQFF	TGCAGCGCGAGCGGAGCTAACTACAATGAGCAGTTCTTC
TRBV6-6	medium-sized	TRBJ1-2	.	CASSPPTDVYGYTF	TGTGCCAGCAGCCCCCCGACGGATGTCTATGGCTACACCTTC
TRBV30	.	TRBJ1-5	.	CAWSAGPNQPQHF	TGTGCCTGGAGTGCTGGACCCAATCAGCCCCAGCATTTT
TRBV12-3/TRBV12-4	.	TRBJ2-1	.	CASSSLRFHEQFF	TGTGCCAGCAGTTCCCTCAGGTTCCATGAGCAGTTCTTC
TRBV9	medium-sized	TRBJ1-3	.	CASSVVGSSGNTIYF	TGTGCCAGCAGCGTAGTAGGGAGCTCTGGAAACACCATATATTTT
TRBV15	few	TRBJ2-7	.	CATRPVGSIEQYF	TGTGCCACCAGGCCGGTCGGCTCAATCGAGCAGTACTTC
TRBV27	many	TRBJ1-2	TRBD1	CASSSTRTGGNYGYTF	TGTGCCAGCAGTTCCACCCGGACAGGGGGTAACTATGGCTACACCTTC
TRBV5-6	many	TRBJ2-7	.	CASSRSYEQYF	TGTGCCAGCAGCCGCTCCTACGAGCAGTACTTC
TRBV5-4	many	TRBJ1-1	.	CASSWRGNTEAFF	TGTGCCAGCAGCTGGAGGGGGAACACTGAAGCTTTCTTT
TRBV6-6	many	TRBJ1-5	.	CASSYWGQPQHF	TGTGCCAGCAGTTACTGGGGTCAGCCCCAGCATTTT
TRBV10-3	many	TRBJ2-7	TRBD1	CAISEPDRAYEQYF	TGTGCCATCAGTGAACCCGACAGGGCCTACGAGCAGTACTTC
TRBV19	many	TRBJ2-4	.	CASSIPAGAAKNIQYF	TGTGCCAGTAGTATCCCCGCGGGGGCAGCCAAAAACATTCAGTACTTC
TRBV7-2	many	TRBJ2-5	.	CASSPGGRGGETQYF	TGTGCCAGCAGCCCGGGGGGCAGGGGGGGAGAGACCCAGTACTTC
TRBV6-5	.	TRBJ2-5	.	CASSYSVGAEETQYF	TGTGCCAGCAGTTACTCCGTTGGGGCGGAAGAGACCCAGTACTTC
TRBV4-2	.	TRBJ1-6	.	CASSQEGRAYNSPLHF	TGTGCCAGCAGCCAAGAGGGCAGGGCCTATAATTCACCCCTCCACTTT
TRBV5-4	medium-sized	TRBJ1-1	.	CASSLGTAGGSREAFF	TGTGCCAGCAGCTTGGGGACAGCGGGGGGTAGTCGAGAAGCTTTCTTT
TRBV30	few	TRBJ1-1	.	CASSGADTGTNTEAFF	TGTGCCTCGTCGGGGGCAGATACTGGAACGAACACTGAAGCTTTCTTT
TRBV6-1	medium-sized	TRBJ1-1	TRBD1	CASPSPGTGVGRAFF	TGTGCCAGCCCAAGTCCCGGGACAGGGGTAGGTAGAGCTTTCTTT
TRBV19	medium-sized	TRBJ2-6	TRBD1	CASSIAGAGTGSGANVLTF	TGTGCCAGTAGTATAGCCGGGGCCGGGACAGGCTCCGGGGCCAACGTCCTGACTTTC
TRBV4-1	few	TRBJ1-6	TRBD1	CASSQAGTGSAPLHF	TGCGCCAGCAGCCAAGCCGGGACAGGCAGCGCACCCCTCCACTTT
TRBV18	medium-sized	TRBJ1-5	TRBD1	CASSLGQGGGQPQHF	TGTGCCAGCTCACTTGGACAGGGGGGAGGACAGCCCCAGCATTTT
TRBV6-6	medium-sized	TRBJ1-1	.	CASSYSNTEAFF	TGTGCCAGCAGTTACTCGAACACTGAAGCTTTCTTT
TRBV10-3	medium-sized	TRBJ1-2	TRBD1	CAISEPGTGVHGYTF	TGTGCCATCAGTGAGCCCGGGACAGGGGTACATGGCTACACCTTC
TRBV29-1	many	TRBJ2-1	TRBD2	CSVVRAGGIYNEQFF	TGCAGCGTTGTGCGAGCGGGGGGGATTTACAATGAGCAGTTCTTC
TRBV5-4	.	TRBJ1-1	TRBD1	CASSLGDRGQNTEAFF	TGTGCCAGCAGCTTGGGAGATAGGGGGCAGAACACTGAAGCTTTCTTT
TRBV5-4	many	TRBJ2-6	.	CASSPLLTRGSNVLTF	TGTGCCAGCAGCCCCCTTTTGACGAGGGGTTCCAACGTCCTGACTTTC
TRBV30	.	TRBJ1-5	.	CAWGFQSDQPQHF	TGTGCCTGGGGGTTTCAATCCGATCAGCCCCAGCATTTT
TRBV29-1	medium-sized	TRBJ1-2	.	CSVETPLGIGYTF	TGCAGCGTTGAAACTCCCCTTGGGATTGGCTACACCTTC
TRBV19	many	TRBJ2-2	.	CASSIRDGNTGELFF	TGTGCCAGTAGTATTAGGGACGGTAACACCGGGGAGCTGTTTTTT
TRBV7-9	many	TRBJ2-7	.	CAPGDSGRTGSSYEQYF	TGTGCCCCCGGGGACTCTGGCAGAACGGGAAGCTCCTACGAGCAGTACTTC
TRBV12-3/TRBV12-4	.	TRBJ1-5	TRBD1	CASTTAGGGGNQPQHF	TGTGCCAGCACAACCGCAGGGGGAGGTGGCAATCAGCCCCAGCATTTT